What follows are 7 T cell receptor beta chains derived from one specimen sequenced in a study of Tregs in tolerant kidney transplant recipients. TCRdb keeps only in-frame clones here, not all; method: immunoSEQ multiplex PCR. There are roughly 40,000 clones in the sample; roughly 95% occur only once, and 0.3% to 0.4% lies in the top ten. The antigens these receptors bind are not known. Specimen: Tregs from blood cultured with allogeneic cells. Receptors were obtained from a human donor in good health.

The genes are TRBV10-3 and TRBJ1-2; 7 bases agree with TRBD1. CDR1 is ENHRY, CDR2 SYGVKD, per germline. The CDR3 is 12 amino acids. After removal of 5 bases from V and 9 bases from J, the junction contained 6 bases not matched to a gene. The CDR3 DNA follows: TGTGCCATCAGTCGGGACAGCTTGAGCTACACCTTC. The encoded protein is CAISRDSLSYTF.

The chain carries TRBV15 and TRBJ1-5; no reliable D call. Trimming removed 1 base from V and 0 bases from J, with 7 bases in between. Germline CDR1 and CDR2: LNHNV and YYDKDF (reference sequence). The CDR3 has 15 residues. CDR3 region: CATSRGIHSNQPQHF. The DNA for the CDR3 is TGTGCCACCAGCAGAGGGATCCATAGCAATCAGCCCCAGCATTTT.

V usage is TRBV25-1 and J usage is TRBJ1-3; D is ambiguous. Trimming removed 1 base at V and 1 base at J, with 5 bases between. The CDR3 is 14 amino acids. Germline CDR1 and CDR2: MGHDK and SYGVNS. The CDR3 loop is CASSESGSGNTIYF. Here the CDR3 DNA reads TGTGCCAGCAGTGAATCTGGATCTGGAAACACCATATATTTT.

This chain links TRBV30 with TRBJ2-7; D gene uncertain. This CDR3 region has 17 residues. The V and J ends lost 6 bases and 2 bases respectively, with 26 bases between them. Germline assignment: CDR1 GTSNPN and CDR2 SVGIG (reference sequence). Here the CDR3 DNA reads TGTGCCTGTCCCAAGAGTGGTCCTCAATCGGTCCCCTACGAGCAGTACTTC. This translates into CACPKSGPQSVPYEQYF.

J is TRBJ2-1 and V is TRBV6-5, with 9 bases lining up with TRBD1. The junction had 3 bases not matched to a gene; V was cut back by 4 bases and J by 8 bases. Germline loops: CDR1 MNHEY, CDR2 SVGAGI. The CDR3 runs 13 residues. CDR3 amino acids: CASSSQGAYEQFF. CDR3 DNA sequence: TGTGCCAGCAGTTCACAGGGGGCCTATGAGCAGTTCTTC.

The chain joins TRBV9 to TRBJ1-2; a weak D match, TRBD1 (5 bases). The CDR3 extends over 14 amino acids. V was shortened by 1 base and J by 4 bases, with 11 bases between the two germline ends. Germline values: CDR1 SGDLS, CDR2 YYNGEE. CDR3 in DNA: TGTGCCAGCAGCGTATCAACGGGACCCTATGGCTACACCTTC. Amino acids: CASSVSTGPYGYTF.

The chain carries TRBV11-2 and TRBJ2-7, with D unresolved. Trimming pared 5 bases from V and 6 bases from J, leaving 11 bases between. CDR1 is SGHAT and CDR2 is FQNNGV in the germline V gene. This CDR3 is 12 amino acids long. The CDR3 spells CASSPWGSEQYF. For the CDR3, the DNA is TGTGCCAGCAGCCCCTGGGGTTCCGAGCAGTACTTC.